Listed below are T cell receptor beta chains from one sample, sequenced in a study of blood T cell repertoires in COVID-19. Here immunoSEQ multiplex PCR was the method, and the copy in TCRdb shows in-frame clones only, minus some. The table shows about 74,000 clones, with roughly four fifths occurring only once. The sequencing input was peripheral blood. The receptors shown here come from a man aged 70-80 years with acute or convalescent COVID-19. Each CDR3 is given with its conserved first and last residue. Fields, in order: J gene, V gene, D gene, clone size, CDR3 DNA, CDR3 protein. A D gene is named only where the DNA matches it firmly. Expanded clones get a size class; other rows say once, few or many, or leave the size out.

J gene: TRBJ1-2; V gene: TRBV27; D gene: TRBD1; clone size: NA; CDR3 DNA: TGTGCCAGCAGTACGACAGGGTATGGCTACACCTTC; CDR3 protein: CASSTTGYGYTF
J gene: TRBJ1-4; V gene: TRBV4-1; D gene: NA; clone size: NA; CDR3 DNA: TGCGCCAGCAGCCATCAACCGGGTCCCGAGCCGGAGAAACTGTTTTTT; CDR3 protein: CASSHQPGPEPEKLFF
J gene: TRBJ2-1; V gene: TRBV5-1; D gene: NA; clone size: NA; CDR3 DNA: TGCGCCAGCAGCTCCTACTACAATGAGCAGTTCTTC; CDR3 protein: CASSSYYNEQFF
J gene: TRBJ2-4; V gene: TRBV7-9; D gene: NA; clone size: NA; CDR3 DNA: TGTGCCAGCAGCTTAGCGACGGGGGTAGCCAAAAACATTCAGTACTTC; CDR3 protein: CASSLATGVAKNIQYF
J gene: TRBJ1-1; V gene: TRBV7-9; D gene: NA; clone size: NA; CDR3 DNA: TGTGCCAGCAGCGTGCTTGGTGGCGGCCTAAAGGCTTTCTTT; CDR3 protein: CASSVLGGGLKAFF
J gene: TRBJ1-4; V gene: TRBV12-5; D gene: NA; clone size: NA; CDR3 DNA: TGTGCTAGTGGTTTATCGGGGGTGGCTAATGAAAAACTGTTTTTT; CDR3 protein: CASGLSGVANEKLFF
J gene: TRBJ2-1; V gene: TRBV19; D gene: NA; clone size: NA; CDR3 DNA: TGTGCCAGTAGTATCCCTCCAACTAGTTCAAGTTACAATGAGCAGTTCTTC; CDR3 protein: CASSIPPTSSSYNEQFF
J gene: TRBJ2-1; V gene: TRBV7-3; D gene: TRBD2; clone size: NA; CDR3 DNA: TGTGCCAGCAGCCCACTCCGTGGCGGGGGGGATGAGCAGTTCTTC; CDR3 protein: CASSPLRGGGDEQFF
J gene: TRBJ1-1; V gene: TRBV28; D gene: NA; clone size: NA; CDR3 DNA: TGTGCCAGCAGTTTGCAGGACACTGAAGCTTTCTTT; CDR3 protein: CASSLQDTEAFF
J gene: TRBJ2-1; V gene: TRBV5-4; D gene: TRBD1; clone size: NA; CDR3 DNA: TGTGCCAGCACCCCAGGGGGCCACGGGGACTACAATGAGCAGTTCTTC; CDR3 protein: CASTPGGHGDYNEQFF
J gene: TRBJ1-1; V gene: TRBV9; D gene: NA; clone size: NA; CDR3 DNA: TGTGCCACCGCCCAAGGGGCGAACACTGAAGCTTTCTTT; CDR3 protein: CATAQGANTEAFF
J gene: TRBJ1-1; V gene: TRBV18; D gene: NA; clone size: NA; CDR3 DNA: TGTGCCAGCTCACCTACGAAAGGGGGTGAGACTGAAGCTTTCTTT; CDR3 protein: CASSPTKGGETEAFF
J gene: TRBJ2-5; V gene: TRBV4-1; D gene: NA; clone size: NA; CDR3 DNA: TGCGCCAGCAGCCAAAGCCTCCTTCGGGAGACCCAGTACTTC; CDR3 protein: CASSQSLLRETQYF
J gene: TRBJ2-7; V gene: TRBV9; D gene: NA; clone size: once; CDR3 DNA: TGTGCCAGCAGCTATGACAGTAGTAGGACCTACGAGCAGTACTTC; CDR3 protein: CASSYDSSRTYEQYF
J gene: TRBJ2-1; V gene: TRBV24-1; D gene: TRBD1; clone size: NA; CDR3 DNA: TGTGCCACCAGTGATTTCACAGGGGGATCCTACAATAAGCAGTTCTTC; CDR3 protein: CATSDFTGGSYNKQFF
J gene: TRBJ2-2; V gene: TRBV5-1; D gene: NA; clone size: NA; CDR3 DNA: TGCGCCAGCAGCCCTCGACAGCCCGGGGAGCTGTTTTTT; CDR3 protein: CASSPRQPGELFF
J gene: TRBJ2-2; V gene: TRBV6-5; D gene: TRBD1; clone size: few; CDR3 DNA: TGTGCCAGCAACAAGGGACAGGGGAACACCGGGGAGCTGTTTTTT; CDR3 protein: CASNKGQGNTGELFF